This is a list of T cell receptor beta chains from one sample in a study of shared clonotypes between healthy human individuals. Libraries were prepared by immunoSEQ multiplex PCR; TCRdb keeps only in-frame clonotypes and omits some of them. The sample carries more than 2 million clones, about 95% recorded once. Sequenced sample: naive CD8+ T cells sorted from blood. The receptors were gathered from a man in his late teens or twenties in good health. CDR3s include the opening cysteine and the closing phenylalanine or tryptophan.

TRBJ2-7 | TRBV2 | CASSERDLGYEQYF
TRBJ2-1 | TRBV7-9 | CASSLALGQGADYNEQFF
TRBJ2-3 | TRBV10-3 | CAISEYRGTDTQYF
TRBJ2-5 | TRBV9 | CASTQGSAPETQYF
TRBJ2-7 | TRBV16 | CASSQKSGVYEQYF
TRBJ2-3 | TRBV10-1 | CASSGDRETDTQYF
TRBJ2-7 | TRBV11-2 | CASNLRGEVRGEQYF
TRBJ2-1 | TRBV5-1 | CASPGTGTVAPNEQFF
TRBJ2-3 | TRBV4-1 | CASGFQDGGAADTQYF
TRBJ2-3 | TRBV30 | CAWSVSSTDTQYF